Listed below are T cell receptor beta chains from one sample, sequenced in a study of shared T cell receptors in the human thymus. Generated by immunoSEQ multiplex PCR, the TCRdb table keeps only in-frame clones and is missing some. The sample records 500,000 to 550,000 clones, approximately 80% being singletons. These sequences were also reported in another study, on human thymus T cells.

Sequencing input: thymocytes. The receptor source for this set is a boy in the first two years of life with a congenital heart defect. Both conserved end residues are part of each CDR3. Fields, in order: D gene, J gene, clone size, V gene, CDR3 DNA, CDR3 protein. The D gene is left open where the match is weak. Where a row states a size, it is once, few, many or the class of an expanded clone; other rows omit it.

-	TRBJ1-5	-	TRBV28	TGTGCCAGCATAGGACAGTTCAATCAGCCCCAGCATTTT	CASIGQFNQPQHF
TRBD1	TRBJ2-4	-	TRBV6-5	TGTGCCAGCAGTTACCGTAAGGGGACAGACAAAAACATTCAGTACTTC	CASSYRKGTDKNIQYF
TRBD2	TRBJ2-2	-	TRBV4-1	TGCGCCAGCAGCCAAGATTCACTAGCGGATAACACCGGGGAGCTGTTTTTT	CASSQDSLADNTGELFF
TRBD2	TRBJ2-3	-	TRBV15	TGTGCCACCAGCAGAGGGGATGGGACTAGCGGCACAGATACGCAGTATTTT	CATSRGDGTSGTDTQYF
-	TRBJ2-5	-	TRBV15	TGTGCCACCAGCAGAGTCGCTGCCCGTCCGCCCACTACTAGGGTAGAGACCCAGTACTTC	CATSRVAARPPTTRVETQYF
-	TRBJ2-7	-	TRBV11-2	TGTGCCAGCAGCTTAGGGGTGGGGCGGTACGAGCAGTACTTC	CASSLGVGRYEQYF
TRBD2	TRBJ2-7	-	TRBV10-1	TGCGCCAGCAGTGGGGGACTATGGGGCGAGCAGTACTTC	CASSGGLWGEQYF
TRBD2	TRBJ2-2	-	TRBV30	TGTGCCTGGAGCTCAGCGGGAGGCCCCCCCGGGGAGCTGTTTTTT	CAWSSAGGPPGELFF
-	TRBJ1-2	-	TRBV7-9	TGTGCCAGCAGCTTCAGGGGCAGAGGGGTACAGGACTATGGCTACACCTTC	CASSFRGRGVQDYGYTF
-	TRBJ2-7	-	TRBV27	TGTGCCAGCAGTTTTGTAGCTTCTCAACGGACCTACGAGCAGTACTTC	CASSFVASQRTYEQYF
TRBD2	TRBJ2-3	-	TRBV13	TGTGCCAGCAGCTCTGGACTAGCGGGAGCCCACACAGATACGCAGTATTTT	CASSSGLAGAHTDTQYF
TRBD2	TRBJ2-1	-	TRBV25-1	TGTGCCAGCAGTGAATCCCCGGGACTAGCGGGCAATGAGCAGTTCTTC	CASSESPGLAGNEQFF
-	TRBJ2-5	-	TRBV28	TGTGCCAGCAGTTTATTCCCCAAGGCACAGGGCTGGGAGACCCAGTACTTC	CASSLFPKAQGWETQYF
-	TRBJ2-7	-	TRBV6-5	TGTGCCAGCAGTTCCAGGATTTGCAGGAACTCCTACGAGCAGTACTTC	CASSSRICRNSYEQYF
-	TRBJ1-5	-	TRBV28	TGTGCCAGCAGTCGCCGAGCGGTGGGGGGGAGTCAGCCCCAGCATTTT	CASSRRAVGGSQPQHF
TRBD2	TRBJ2-7	few	TRBV7-9	TGTGCCAGCAGCTCCAGCGGGACCTACGAGCAGTACTTC	CASSSSGTYEQYF
-	TRBJ1-5	-	TRBV4-2	TGTGCCAGCAGCCAAGATTTGGGGAGATACCATAGCAATCAGCCCCAGCATTTT	CASSQDLGRYHSNQPQHF
TRBD1	TRBJ1-2	-	TRBV27	TGTGCCAGCAGTTCGAATGGGACAGGGGCCGGATACTATGGCTACACCTTC	CASSSNGTGAGYYGYTF
TRBD2	TRBJ2-1	-	TRBV11-3	TGTGCCAGCAGCTTATCCACTAGCGGGAGAGGTAATGAGCAGTTCTTC	CASSLSTSGRGNEQFF